This TCR beta chain was sequenced during a study of immune heterogeneity within non-small cell lung tumors. For each sample, template was 600 ng of bulk tumor genomic DNA. Biopsies that were spaced far apart were taken, several per primary tumor, during surgery. Patients underwent curative surgery for untreated, newly diagnosed non-small cell lung cancer. Those donating were patients (newly diagnosed with non-small cell lung cancer) who were having surgery with curative intent. Whole-study results and caveats: The study found that local T-cell clonality correlated moderately but significantly with local tumor mutational burden (R about 0.34). Recurrence of the same dominant CDR3 beta clonotypes was seen across tumor sites within a patient, and site-unique high-frequency clones were present alongside them. Largely, high-frequency T-cell receptor beta clonotypes differed from one individual patient to another.

This clonotype is medium-sized (0.01 to 0.1%) in the sample. Antigen: not known. TCR beta CDR3 regions came from multiplex PCR with 32 forward V and 13 reverse J primers. In TCRdb, the multiplex PCR reads were re-called with MiXCR into one record per CDR3 protein. This table holds more than 9,500 distinct CDR3 sequences, 25% to 40% found once. V lost 1 base and J 10 bases, leaving 8 bases between the germline ends. The germline V gene encodes CDR1 LNHDA and CDR2 SQIVND (reference sequence). This CDR3 is built from 12 residues. This TCR derives from a man between 60 and 75 years old with non-small cell lung cancer. Sequencing used lung tumor tissue. The rearrangement links TRBV19 to TRBJ1-5; D unclear. The CDR3 bases are TGTGCCAGTAGTATAGTGTTGGGACCCCAGCATTTT. It encodes CASSIVLGPQHF.